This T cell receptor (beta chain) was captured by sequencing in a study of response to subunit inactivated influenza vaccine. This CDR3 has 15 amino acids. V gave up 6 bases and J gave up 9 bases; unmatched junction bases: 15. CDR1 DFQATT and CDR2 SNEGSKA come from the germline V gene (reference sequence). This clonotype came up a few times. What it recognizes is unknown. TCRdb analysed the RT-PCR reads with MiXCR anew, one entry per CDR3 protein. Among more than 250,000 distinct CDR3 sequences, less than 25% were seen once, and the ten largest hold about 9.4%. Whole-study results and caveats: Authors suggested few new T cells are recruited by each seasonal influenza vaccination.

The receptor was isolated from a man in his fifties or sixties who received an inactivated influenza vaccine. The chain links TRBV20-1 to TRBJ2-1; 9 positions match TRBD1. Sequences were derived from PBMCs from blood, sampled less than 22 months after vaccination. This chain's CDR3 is CSAKDADRGDVEQFF. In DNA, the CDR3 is TGCAGTGCCAAAGATGCGGACAGGGGCGATGTTGAGCAGTTCTTC.